This T cell receptor beta chain was recovered during a study of blood T cell repertoires in COVID-19. Those enrolled, adults aged about 18 to 89 years, came from about two dozen US areas. The CDR3 runs to 13 residues. Germline CDR1 and CDR2: LGHDT and YNNKEL (reference sequence). V was clipped by 1 base and J by 7 bases, with 10 bases between them. TCRdb's table, derived via immunoSEQ multiplex PCR, lists solely in-frame clones and lacks some. The sample carries 250,000 to 350,000 clones, 85% recorded once. This clonotype originated in a woman between 50 and 59 years old who had recovered from COVID-19. Material: PBMCs or T cells enriched from blood (not recorded which). J is TRBJ1-2 and V is TRBV3-1 (or the pseudogene TRBV3-2); a possible D gene is TRBD1 (6 bases). The CDR3 spells CASSQAPGAGYTF. The CDR3 nucleotides read TGTGCCAGCAGCCAAGCGCCAGGGGCTGGCTACACCTTC.